The rows below give T cell receptor beta chains drawn from one sample of a study of T cell repertoires in cytomegalovirus infection. No antigen has been assigned to these receptors. One entry per CDR3 protein, called by TCRdb with MiXCR from the reads. The sample comprises some 900,000 distinct CDR3 sequences, 32% of which are singletons, and around 12% rests with the top ten. This sample comprised cultured CD8+ T cells from PBMCs, obtained from culture after CMV antigen stimulation. The receptors were gathered from a human donor in good health (CMV status not recorded). Some clones in this sample may be carry-over from other donors' samples. Each CDR3 is given with its conserved first and last residue. D genes are given only for firm matches. Clone size, where shown, is once, few, many, or a class for clones that have expanded.

D gene	J gene	clone size	V gene	CDR3 DNA	CDR3 protein
TRBD2	TRBJ2-3	NA	TRBV28	TGTGCCAGCAGCAGCCCGACTAAGGGACTAGCGACAGATACGCAGTATTTT	CASSSPTKGLATDTQYF
NA	TRBJ2-1	NA	TRBV2	TGTGCCAGCAGTGGGACGGCGGCGGGTGAGCAGTTCTTC	CASSGTAAGEQFF
NA	TRBJ2-1	few	TRBV28	TGTGCCAGCAGTAATACGGTCTACAATGAGCAGTTCTTC	CASSNTVYNEQFF
TRBD1	TRBJ2-1	medium-sized	TRBV6-1	TGTGCCAGCAGTGACCACCGGGACAGGGGAGGGTACGAGCAGTTCTTC	CASSDHRDRGGYEQFF
NA	TRBJ1-3	few	TRBV13	TGTGCCAGCACCCTCCCTACCCGTGGAAACACCATATATTTT	CASTLPTRGNTIYF
TRBD2	TRBJ2-7	many	TRBV7-9	TGTGCCAGCAGCTCCACGATATCGGGAGGGATTGATGGCTACGAGCAGTACTTC	CASSSTISGGIDGYEQYF
TRBD2	TRBJ2-3	NA	TRBV4-1	TGTGCCAGCAGCCAAGCCGGAGTAGCGGGGGCCGATATAGATACGCAGTATTTT	CASSQAGVAGADIDTQYF
TRBD2	TRBJ2-3	many	TRBV7-6	TGTGCCAGCAGGCCGACTAGCGGGGGGGGGGCAGATACGCAGTATTTT	CASRPTSGGGADTQYF
NA	TRBJ1-5	NA	TRBV4-1	TGCGCCAGCAGCCAAGACAGGGAAAATCAGCCCCAGCATTTT	CASSQDRENQPQHF
NA	TRBJ2-5	few	TRBV13	TGTGCCAGCACCTCGGGAGGGGGCGATCGGTGGCTCCAAGAGACCCAGTACTTC	CASTSGGGDRWLQETQYF
NA	TRBJ2-7	NA	TRBV2	TGTGCCAGCAATCCGGGCCGGTCCAACGAGCAGTACTTC	CASNPGRSNEQYF
NA	TRBJ2-3	NA	TRBV11-3	TGTGCCAGCAGCTCGAGAGCAGGGGATTTAGATACGCAGTATTTT	CASSSRAGDLDTQYF
TRBD1	TRBJ2-5	few	TRBV6-1	TGTGCCAGCAGTGAAGTACAGGGGGCCCGAAATCAAGAGACCCAGTACTTC	CASSEVQGARNQETQYF
NA	TRBJ2-1	few	TRBV12-3/TRBV12-4	TGTGCCAGCAATTCCCACAATGAGCAGTTCTTC	CASNSHNEQFF
NA	TRBJ1-2	NA	TRBV27	TGTGCCAGCAGGGGAGTGATCCGGGGGATGGACTATGGCTACACCTTC	CASRGVIRGMDYGYTF
TRBD1	TRBJ1-5	NA	TRBV7-8	TGTGCCAGCAGCTTAGGGTCCGGAGGGGGCCACCAGCCCCAGCATTTT	CASSLGSGGGHQPQHF
TRBD1	TRBJ2-6	NA	TRBV7-9	TGTGGAGGACAGGGGCCATCTGGGGCCAACGTCCTGACTTTC	CGGQGPSGANVLTF
NA	TRBJ1-1	NA	TRBV27	TGTGCCAGCAGTTTCCTGACAGGTAGGAACACTGAAGCTTTCTTT	CASSFLTGRNTEAFF
NA	TRBJ2-1	NA	TRBV14	TGTGCCAGCAGTCACTCTCCGTCCAAGCAGTTCTTC	CASSHSPSKQFF
TRBD1	TRBJ2-5	few	TRBV11-3	TGTGCCAGCAGCTGGGACAGCGGAGCTCAAGAGACCCAGTACTTC	CASSWDSGAQETQYF
NA	TRBJ1-5	NA	TRBV6-2/TRBV6-3	TGTGCCAGCGGAAGGAATCAGCCCCAGCATTTT	CASGRNQPQHF
NA	TRBJ1-1	few	TRBV4-1	TGCGCCAGCAGCCAAGATGGGGCAGGGATTAACACTGAAGCTTTCTTT	CASSQDGAGINTEAFF